Below are 21 T cell receptor beta chains sequenced from a single sample in a study of shared clonotypes between healthy human individuals. The repertoire was sequenced with immunoSEQ multiplex PCR; TCRdb's copy has only in-frame clones and lacks some. This table has under 2.5 million clones, just under 95% appearing once. Sequenced material: naive CD4+ T cells from PBMCs. Subset denoted: CD45RA+ positively selected. Every receptor here comes from a man aged 18-30 years in good health. Some clones in this sample may be carry-over from other donors' samples.

V is TRBV19 and J is TRBJ2-1; maybe TRBD1 (6 bases). Germline-derived CDR1 and CDR2 are LNHDA and SQIVND (reference sequence). V dropped 3 bases and J dropped 3 bases, with 12 bases sitting between them. There are 15 residues in the CDR3. The chain's CDR3 is CASSMTDSGYNEQFF. The CDR3 DNA follows: TGTGCCAGTAGTATGACGGACAGCGGCTACAATGAGCAGTTCTTC.

The chain carries TRBV4-1 and TRBJ1-3, with 8 bases fitting TRBD1. The CDR3 is 16 residues long. Trimming cost V 0 bases and J 7 bases; bases outside gene matches: 8. The V gene's germline CDR1 is MGHRA and CDR2 YSYEKL. In DNA, the CDR3 is TGCGCCAGCAGCCAAGATCGGCGACAGGGGTGGAACACCATATATTTT. It specifies CASSQDRRQGWNTIYF.

A word on this clone: At the DNA level, this CDR3 is encoded by other sequences in the same sample as well. V usage is TRBV5-1 and J usage is TRBJ2-5; D is uncertain. Germline loops: CDR1 SGHRS, CDR2 YFSETQ. Trimming removed 5 bases from V and 4 bases from J, with 9 bases in between. The CDR3 contains 12 residues. CDR3 amino acids: CASSSSRETQYF. In DNA form, the CDR3 reads TGCGCCAGCAGTTCCAGTCGAGAGACCCAGTACTTC.

On this clone itself: The sample carries other DNA sequences with the same CDR3. The rearrangement uses TRBV9 and TRBJ2-3; D is perhaps TRBD2 (6 bases). Germline CDR1 is SGDLS and CDR2 is YYNGEE. The CDR3 is made up of 15 amino acids. Deletions cut 2 bases from V and 0 bases from J, with 10 bases between. CDR3 amino acids: CASSVLASSTDTQYF. CDR3 bases: TGTGCCAGCAGCGTGCTAGCGTCCAGCACAGATACGCAGTATTTT.

The V gene is TRBV11-1, the J gene TRBJ2-2, with 11 bases fitting TRBD2. The CDR3 runs 16 residues. CDR1 is SGHAT and CDR2 is FQDESV in the germline V gene (reference sequence). The junction had 7 bases not matched to a gene; V was cut back by 4 bases and J by 6 bases. The CDR3 region has the DNA TGTGCCAGCAGCTCACTAGCGGGAGTGATCGCCGGGGAGCTGTTTTTT. Translating it yields CASSSLAGVIAGELFF.

V usage is TRBV30 and J usage is TRBJ2-2; 9 nucleotides agree with TRBD1. V dropped 3 bases and J dropped 4; count of bases not matched to a gene: 3. This CDR3 contains 14 residues. Germline V lookup: CDR1 GTSNPN, CDR2 SVGIG (reference sequence). The DNA of the CDR3 is TGTGCCTGGAGCCGGGACAGGGCCACCGGGGAGCTGTTTTTT. It translates to CAWSRDRATGELFF.

The chain couples TRBV2 to TRBJ1-3; possibly TRBD1 for D (5 bases). The germline V gene has CDR1 SNHLY and CDR2 FYNNEI. The CDR3 is 13 amino acids. The V and J ends lost 5 bases and 11 bases respectively, with 16 bases between them. DNA for the CDR3: TGTGCCAGCAGTTACCGGGACGCAGCCGCCATATATTTT. Its protein product is CASSYRDAAAIYF.

This clone was seen just once. The V gene is TRBV5-1, the J gene TRBJ1-2; D not certain. The ends were cut back, 5 bases at V and 2 bases at J, with 10 bases in the middle. In germline, CDR1 is SGHRS, CDR2 YFSETQ. This CDR3 contains 13 residues. The CDR3 DNA reads as TGCGCCAGCAGAGGAACGGTGAACTATGGCTACACCTTC. Amino acids: CASRGTVNYGYTF.

The chain carries TRBV28 and TRBJ2-5; 7 bases are shared with TRBD1. The junction had 7 bases not matched to a gene; V was cut back by 3 bases and J by 0 bases. The CDR3 consists of 16 residues. Germline lookup yields CDR1 MDHEN and CDR2 SYDVKM. The CDR3 here is CASSFLGTVYQETQYF. DNA for the CDR3: TGTGCCAGCAGTTTTCTGGGGACAGTATACCAAGAGACCCAGTACTTC.

The chain recombines TRBV29-1 with TRBJ1-2, with 8 bases identical to TRBD1. The CDR3 contains 13 residues. With V trimmed by 7 bases and J by 6 bases, 10 bases remained unmatched. Germline loops: CDR1 SQVTM, CDR2 ANQGSEA. The CDR3 nucleotides are TGCAGCGCCTCGGGACAGGTGTCTCATGGCTACACCTTC. This gives the protein CSASGQVSHGYTF.

The chain employs TRBV27 and TRBJ1-5; D is unresolved. The V gene's germline CDR1 is MNHEY and CDR2 SMNVEV (reference sequence). The V end was cut by 0 bases, the J end by 0 bases, with 12 bases between. The CDR3 length is 17 residues. CDR3 protein: CASSLSGRTYSNQPQHF. DNA for the CDR3: TGTGCCAGCAGTTTATCCGGACGGACCTATAGCAATCAGCCCCAGCATTTT.

J is TRBJ2-5 and V is TRBV10-3; perhaps TRBD1 as D (5 bases). The V gene's germline CDR1 is ENHRY and CDR2 SYGVKD. This CDR3 has 14 residues. V lost 8 bases, J lost 4 bases, and 17 bases lay in between. The CDR3, as DNA: TGTGCCATCGGAGACACTCCCCAGGGAGAGACCCAGTACTTC. Encoded protein: CAIGDTPQGETQYF.

Comments on this clone: This same CDR3 is encoded by further DNA sequences in the sample. V and J are TRBV18 and TRBJ1-1, with D maybe TRBD1 (5 bases). This CDR3 region has 13 residues. In germline, CDR1 is KGHSH, CDR2 LQKENI. Trimming removed 5 bases at V and 1 base at J, with 8 bases between. The chain's CDR3 is CASSSGQNTEAFF. CDR3 coding DNA: TGTGCCAGCTCATCCGGACAGAACACTGAAGCTTTCTTT.

The chain links TRBV27 to TRBJ1-3; possibly TRBD1 for D (6 bases). V was trimmed by 6 bases and J by 2 bases, leaving 11 bases between them. Germline CDR1 MNHEY, CDR2 SMNVEV (reference sequence). CDR3 size: 14 residues. The CDR3 is CASSVNRAGNTIYF. CDR3 bases: TGTGCCAGCAGCGTGAACAGGGCTGGAAACACCATATATTTT.

V is TRBV29-1 and J is TRBJ1-1, with D perhaps TRBD1 (5 bases). Germline CDR1 and CDR2: SQVTM and ANQGSEA. The CDR3 is 11 residues long. V lost 6 bases and J lost 5, with 10 bases in between. As DNA, the CDR3 is TGCAGCGTCAGGGTTGTAACTGAAGCTTTCTTT. Protein sequence: CSVRVVTEAFF.

J is TRBJ2-3 and V is TRBV5-1; 7 nucleotides line up with TRBD2. The V and J ends lost 4 bases and 2 bases, in that order; junction bases with no gene match: 4. The CDR3 covers 14 residues. Germline V gene sequence: CDR1 SGHRS, CDR2 YFSETQ. The DNA of the CDR3 is TGCGCCAGCAGCCCCGGGAGGCTCACAGATACGCAGTATTTT. It translates to CASSPGRLTDTQYF.

This rearrangement joins TRBV11-2 to TRBJ2-3; D gene unclear. CDR1 and CDR2 (germline): SGHAT, FQNNGV. V lost 4 bases, J lost 2 bases, and 13 bases lay in between. The CDR3 totals 15 residues. This CDR3 is CASSSILRFTDTQYF. CDR3 DNA: TGTGCCAGCAGCTCGATACTTCGGTTCACAGATACGCAGTATTTT.

CDR3 DNA: TGTGCCAGCAGTTCCCTGAGGGGGCCCCCTACCAATGAGCAGTTCTTC. Translated, it gives CASSSLRGPPTNEQFF. The chain couples TRBV28 to TRBJ2-1; 7 nucleotides align to TRBD1. The germline CDR1 and CDR2 sequences are MDHEN and SYDVKM. This CDR3 region has 16 residues. V lost 4 bases to trimming and J lost 6 bases; unmatched junction nucleotides: 12.

As DNA, the CDR3 is TGTGCCAGCAGCCCGGCGGATTATGCAGACATCCCCTTGTGGGAAAAACTGTTTTTT. Its protein is CASSPADYADIPLWEKLFF. This chain uses TRBV28 with TRBJ1-4; D is ambiguous. The CDR3 length is 19 residues. CDR1 MDHEN and CDR2 SYDVKM come from the germline V gene. V lost 6 bases to trimming and J lost 8 bases, with 31 bases between them.

The chain couples TRBV9 to TRBJ1-3; D remains ambiguous. The CDR3 contains 18 residues. The V and J ends lost 4 bases and 3 bases respectively, with 23 bases between them. Germline CDR1 and CDR2: SGDLS and YYNGEE. CDR3 in amino acids: CASSPRLLITWGGNTIYF. The CDR3 DNA reads as TGTGCCAGCAGCCCCCGACTCCTTATAACCTGGGGTGGAAACACCATATATTTT.

V and J are TRBV19 and TRBJ1-3; no clear D gene. This CDR3 region has 14 residues. Germline-derived CDR1 and CDR2 are LNHDA and SQIVND (reference sequence). V dropped 5 bases and J dropped 0 bases, with 8 bases sitting between them. The CDR3 DNA sequence: TGTGCCAGTAGTTTAACAGCCTCTGGAAACACCATATATTTT. It codes for CASSLTASGNTIYF.